The 31 T cell receptor beta chains below all came from one sample that was sequenced in a study of naive and memory T cell subsets. Both TRBC1 and TRBC2 were covered by a beta constant-region primer of two equimolar oligonucleotides. Ligated cDNA was amplified by four rounds of PCR with nested alpha and beta constant-region primers and SP2. TCRdb fed the UMI-ligation and nested PCR reads into MiXCR, producing one record per CDR3 protein. Of approximately 9,300 distinct CDR3 sequences detected, roughly 5.4% appear once; the ten largest clones hold roughly three fifths. The sequencing input was CD4+ TEMRA cells from blood. Sample subset: effector memory re-expressing CD45RA, CD45RA+ CD27-. The source of these receptors is a human donor in good health.

This clonotype was counted many times. The J gene is TRBJ2-7, the V gene TRBV7-2; D remains unclear. In germline, CDR1 is SGHTA, CDR2 FQGNSA. V lost 1 base to trimming and J lost 2 bases, with 9 bases between them. This CDR3 contains 14 residues. The CDR3, as DNA: TGTGCCAGCAGCTTAGGGTTTTTTCCCTACGAGCAGTACTTC. Translating it yields CASSLGFFPYEQYF. The full variable domain, in which reference TRBV7-2 and TRBJ2-7 provide the parts outside the CDR3, is GAGVSQSPSNKVTEKGKDVELRCDPISGHTALYWYRQSLGQGLEFLIYFQGNSAPDKSGLPSDRFSAERTGGSVSTLTIQRTQQEDSAVYLCASSLGFFPYEQYFGPGTRLTVT.

This clonotype was counted between two and nine times. The chain carries TRBV2 and TRBJ2-3; perhaps D is TRBD1 or TRBD2 (5 bases each). Trimming cost V 7 bases and J 5 bases, with 16 bases left between them. Germline V CDR1 and CDR2: SNHLY, FYNNEI. The CDR3 is made up of 14 amino acids. The CDR3 sequence: CASTGTPRGDTQYF. DNA for the CDR3: TGTGCCAGCACCGGGACCCCTCGGGGAGATACGCAGTATTTT. Complete variable domain (other parts from reference TRBV2 and TRBJ2-3): EPEVTQTPSHQVTQMGQEVILRCVPISNHLYFYWYRQILGQKVEFLVSFYNNEISEKSEIFDDQFSVERPDGSNFTLKIRSTKLEDSAMYFCASTGTPRGDTQYFGPGTRLTVL.

This clonotype appeared many times. J is TRBJ2-3 and V is TRBV6-2 or TRBV6-3; no clear D gene. Trimming removed 6 bases from V and 5 bases from J, with 9 bases in between. From germline, CDR1 is MNHEY and CDR2 SVGEGT. This CDR3 has 12 amino acids. CDR3 bases: TGTGCCAGCAGCCGAATGATAGATACGCAGTATTTT. This translates into CASSRMIDTQYF.

This clonotype was picked up many times. V and J are TRBV28 and TRBJ2-7; TRBD2 matches at 8 bases. The CDR3 spans 15 residues. The germline CDR1 and CDR2 sequences are MDHEN and SYDVKM. Trimming at V came to 7 bases and at J to 2 bases, leaving 10 bases not matched to a gene. CDR3 DNA: TGTGCCAGCAACTCCCCAGCGGGGGCCGCCTACGAGCAGTACTTC. As protein: CASNSPAGAAYEQYF.

This clonotype was counted at least ten times. The genes are TRBV24-1 and TRBJ2-1; 8 positions agree with TRBD2. Germline-derived CDR1 and CDR2 are KGHDR and SFDVKD. The CDR3 runs to 17 residues. The V and J ends lost 5 bases and 6 bases, in that order; junction bases with no gene match: 14. CDR3 region: CATSGQAGTGGFNEQFF. CDR3 DNA sequence: TGTGCCACCAGTGGCCAGGCCGGGACGGGAGGGTTCAATGAGCAGTTCTTC.

The gene calls are TRBV6-2 or TRBV6-3 and TRBJ2-7; 12 bases map to TRBD2. The germline CDR1 and CDR2 sequences are MNHEY and SVGEGT. The CDR3 sequence is 15 residues long. Unmatched junction bases numbered 4, after V lost 4 bases and J lost 3 bases. DNA of the CDR3: TGTGCCAGCAGTTTCGAGACTAGCGGGAGCTACGAGCAGTACTTC. This translates into CASSFETSGSYEQYF.

This clonotype has a count of ten or more. The chain combines TRBV6-1 with TRBJ2-5; TRBD2 matches at 8 bases. V dropped 5 bases and J dropped 5; count of bases not matched to a gene: 7. The CDR3 loop spans 14 amino acids. Germline V CDR1 and CDR2: MNHNS, SASEGT. As DNA, the CDR3 is TGTGCCAGCAGTCCGGGACTAGTAAGTGAGACCCAGTACTTC. It codes for CASSPGLVSETQYF.

The sample holds many counts of this clonotype. The rearrangement joins TRBV4-3 to TRBJ1-3; possible D gene TRBD1, 6 bases. The germline CDR1 and CDR2 sequences are LGHNA and YSLEER. The CDR3 sequence is 18 residues long. V lost 3 bases to trimming and J lost 0 bases, with 18 bases between them. CDR3 in amino acids: CASSQVVGGRLSGNTIYF. The CDR3 DNA is TGCGCCAGCAGCCAGGTCGTGGGGGGCAGGCTCTCTGGAAACACCATATATTTT.

The V call is TRBV4-2, the J call TRBJ1-2; D is unclear. Trimming shortened V by 2 bases and J by 3 bases, and 13 bases separated the two germline ends. This CDR3 has 15 residues. The germline gives CDR1 LGHNA, CDR2 YNFKEQ. CDR3 amino acids: CASSQLAGNHYGYTF. DNA for the CDR3: TGTGCCAGCAGCCAACTAGCCGGGAACCACTATGGCTACACCTTC.

In this sample, this clonotype turned up many times. J is TRBJ1-1 and V is TRBV27; 10 nucleotides line up with TRBD1. The CDR3 has 13 amino acids. The J segment lost 10 bases and the V segment lost 0 bases, leaving 2 bases of the junction unmatched. CDR1 and CDR2 from the germline V gene are MNHEY and SMNVEV (reference sequence). The CDR3 coding sequence is TGTGCCAGCAGTTTATCGACAGGGGGCGTAGCTTTCTTT. Translated, it gives CASSLSTGGVAFF.

This clonotype was seen many times. This chain connects TRBV7-2 to TRBJ1-3; D not certain. The CDR3 has 12 residues. V lost 2 bases and J 2 bases, leaving 1 base between the germline ends. Germline V CDR1 and CDR2: SGHTA, FQGNSA. In DNA, the CDR3 is TGTGCCAGCAGCTTAACTGGAAACACCATATATTTT. Protein: CASSLTGNTIYF.

This clonotype was observed at least ten times. CDR3 nucleotides: TGTGCCAGCAGTCCCCCAGCGGAAAACACTGAAGCTTTCTTT. Its protein product is CASSPPAENTEAFF. The chain employs TRBV12-3 or TRBV12-4 and TRBJ1-1; D is undetermined. The CDR3 runs to 14 residues. The V and J ends lost 5 bases and 2 bases respectively, with 12 bases between them.

This clonotype has ten or more counts. The chain uses TRBV28 and TRBJ2-1, with D possibly matching TRBD1 (5 bases). The V end was cut by 8 bases, the J end by 9 bases, with 14 bases between. CDR3 length equals 12 residues. Germline CDR1 reads MDHEN; CDR2 reads SYDVKM. The CDR3 coding sequence is TGTGCCAGCGGGGCACAATTGGGTGAGCAGTTCTTC. This codes for CASGAQLGEQFF.

The table lists this clonotype with many counts. V is TRBV6-6 and J is TRBJ1-2; D is undetermined. V was trimmed by 8 bases and J by 3 bases, leaving 13 bases between them. The germline gives CDR1 MNHNY, CDR2 SVGAGI (reference sequence). CDR3 length: 13 residues. The CDR3 spells CASRGGIDYGYTF. CDR3 coding DNA: TGTGCCAGCCGGGGAGGGATTGACTATGGCTACACCTTC.

This clonotype was detected many times. The V gene is TRBV20-1, the J gene TRBJ1-6; D is unclear. The CDR3 spans 11 residues. Trimming cost V 1 base and J 10 bases, with 5 bases left between them. CDR1 and CDR2 (germline): DFQATT, SNEGSKA (reference sequence). CDR3 bases: TGCAGTGCTAGAGGGGGATCACCCCTCCACTTT. Residues: CSARGGSPLHF.

The sample holds a few counts of this clonotype. V and J are TRBV4-2 and TRBJ2-3; tentative D call: TRBD2 (6 bases). Between the trimmed V and J ends, which lost 1 base and 2 bases, there was a span of 10 bases. The CDR3 contains 15 residues. CDR1 is LGHNA and CDR2 is YNFKEQ in the germline V gene. CDR3: CASSQGGDFTDTQYF. The CDR3 DNA reads as TGTGCCAGCAGCCAAGGGGGGGATTTCACAGATACGCAGTATTTT.

Only a few counts were recorded for this clonotype. The chain couples TRBV19 to TRBJ2-3; 8 positions agree with TRBD1. V lost 1 base and J lost 1; bases outside the gene matches: 4. Germline V gene data show CDR1 as LNHDA and CDR2 as SQIVND (reference sequence). The length of the CDR3 is 16 residues. In nucleotides, the CDR3 is TGTGCCAGTAGTATAGCGGGGACAGGACGCACAGATACGCAGTATTTT. Translating it yields CASSIAGTGRTDTQYF.

At least ten counts were recorded for this clonotype. This chain links TRBV7-3 with TRBJ2-1; 7 bases are a match to TRBD1. J was trimmed by 2 bases and V by 4 bases; bases with no gene match: 5. The V gene's germline CDR1 is SGHTA and CDR2 FQGTGA. This CDR3 is 15 amino acids long. The CDR3 spells CASSSSGTAYNEQFF. Written as DNA, the CDR3 is TGTGCCAGCAGCTCCTCCGGGACAGCCTACAATGAGCAGTTCTTC.

In this sample, this clonotype turned up many times. The chain joins TRBV5-8 to TRBJ2-1; no clear D. CDR1 is SGHTS and CDR2 is YDEGEE in the germline V gene. The CDR3 totals 15 residues. V gave up 0 bases and J gave up 5 bases, with 12 bases separating them. The CDR3 DNA reads TGTGCCAGCAGCTTGGCCGTTTTAGCCGACAATGAGCAGTTCTTC. It encodes CASSLAVLADNEQFF.

This clonotype was recorded at least ten times. CDR3 residues: CASSFTVSDTYNEQFF. In DNA, the CDR3 is TGTGCCAGCAGCTTCACTGTTTCGGACACTTACAATGAGCAGTTCTTC. J is TRBJ2-1 and V is TRBV7-8; tentative D call: TRBD1 (5 bases). Trimming removed 3 bases at V and 4 bases at J, with 16 bases between. CDR1 and CDR2 from the germline V gene are SGHVS and FQNEAQ. The CDR3 has 16 residues.

This clonotype showed up many times. The V call is TRBV4-3, the J call TRBJ2-7; tentatively, D is TRBD2 (6 bases). Looked up from germline, CDR1 is LGHNA and CDR2 is YSLEER. Trimming removed 0 bases from V and 3 bases from J, with 18 bases in between. CDR3 length: 17 residues. CDR3 nucleotide sequence: TGCGCCAGCAGCCAAGATCGGGGCGGGATCGTAAGCTACGAGCAGTACTTC. Translation: CASSQDRGGIVSYEQYF.

This clonotype was observed a few times. The CDR3 region has the DNA TGCAGCGCAAGGAGGGGGGGAGTGGGCAATGAGCAGTTCTTC. This translates into CSARRGGVGNEQFF. The chain uses TRBV29-1 and TRBJ2-1, with D maybe TRBD2 (7 bases). The CDR3 is 14 amino acids. Per the germline V gene, CDR1 is SQVTM and CDR2 is ANQGSEA. Trimming removed 7 bases at V and 6 bases at J, with 19 bases between.

The V call is TRBV12-3 or TRBV12-4, the J call TRBJ2-3; the D is unclear. This CDR3 has 11 residues. V lost 7 bases, J lost 2 bases, and 4 bases lay in between. The CDR3 region is CASKYTDTQYF. CDR3 in DNA: TGTGCCAGCAAATACACAGATACGCAGTATTTT.

Sample share makes this clonotype medium-sized (0.01 to 0.1%). V is TRBV27 and J is TRBJ1-5; no firm D call. Looked up from germline, CDR1 is MNHEY and CDR2 is SMNVEV (reference sequence). The V gene lost 6 bases and the J gene lost 9 bases, with 15 bases spanning the gap. CDR3 length: 13 residues. The CDR3, as DNA: TGTGCCAGCAGCCTGGACGGCACTCTGCCCCAGCATTTT. It specifies CASSLDGTLPQHF.

This clonotype was seen more than once but under ten times. The rearrangement links TRBV6-6 to TRBJ1-2; D gene ambiguous. V was pared by 2 bases and J by 8 bases, with 6 bases between. The CDR3 length is 11 residues. Germline CDR1 MNHNY, CDR2 SVGAGI (reference sequence). CDR3 sequence: CASSYDGGYTF. For the CDR3, the DNA is TGTGCCAGCAGTTACGATGGCGGCTACACCTTC.

This clonotype was seen ten or more times. The rearrangement links TRBV12-3 or TRBV12-4 to TRBJ1-1, with unresolved D. This CDR3 region has 13 residues. Trimming pared 6 bases from V and 3 bases from J, leaving 11 bases between. CDR3 DNA: TGTGCCAGCAGACCTGAATTGGACACTGAAGCTTTCTTT. Translating gives CASRPELDTEAFF.

This clonotype occurred a few times. The chain is built from TRBV20-1 and TRBJ1-6; D is possibly TRBD1 (5 bases). CDR1 DFQATT and CDR2 SNEGSKA come from the germline V gene (reference sequence). The ends were cut back, 6 bases at V and 9 bases at J, with 18 bases in the middle. The CDR3 loop spans 14 amino acids. Here the CDR3 DNA reads TGCAGTGCCGTTATGGCGCGGGGCGGTTCACCCCTCCACTTT. It codes for CSAVMARGGSPLHF.

The chain combines TRBV7-9 with TRBJ1-2; D may be TRBD1 (5 bases). V shed 3 bases and J shed 4 bases, with 9 bases lying between them. The germline V gene encodes CDR1 SEHNR and CDR2 FQNEAQ (reference sequence). The CDR3 totals 13 residues. The DNA of the CDR3 is TGTGCCAGCAGCTTCGAAGGGACCTATGGCTACACCTTC. Translating it yields CASSFEGTYGYTF.

This clonotype was found many times. J is TRBJ2-3 and V is TRBV12-3 or TRBV12-4; D remains unclear. The germline V and J ends were trimmed by 6 bases and 4 bases, with 8 bases remaining between them. The CDR3 is 12 amino acids. The CDR3 nucleotides are TGTGCCAGCAGCCCCGGTCCAGATACGCAGTATTTT. Its protein product is CASSPGPDTQYF.

This clonotype was seen many times. This chain connects TRBV20-1 to TRBJ2-7; weak D call: TRBD2 (5 bases). This CDR3 is 14 amino acids long. Germline V lookup: CDR1 DFQATT, CDR2 SNEGSKA (reference sequence). Trimming left V 1 base short and J 2 bases short, with 12 bases between. For the CDR3, the DNA is TGCAGTGCTAGAGTTCGGGGTATGACCTACGAGCAGTACTTC. Amino acid sequence: CSARVRGMTYEQYF.

The chain joins TRBV27 to TRBJ1-5; the D is unclear. The CDR3 totals 15 residues. Trimming pared 6 bases from V and 0 bases from J, leaving 12 bases between. In germline, CDR1 is MNHEY, CDR2 SMNVEV (reference sequence). The CDR3 DNA sequence: TGTGCCAGCAGACAAGACGGTCGTAGCAATCAGCCCCAGCATTTT. It translates to CASRQDGRSNQPQHF.